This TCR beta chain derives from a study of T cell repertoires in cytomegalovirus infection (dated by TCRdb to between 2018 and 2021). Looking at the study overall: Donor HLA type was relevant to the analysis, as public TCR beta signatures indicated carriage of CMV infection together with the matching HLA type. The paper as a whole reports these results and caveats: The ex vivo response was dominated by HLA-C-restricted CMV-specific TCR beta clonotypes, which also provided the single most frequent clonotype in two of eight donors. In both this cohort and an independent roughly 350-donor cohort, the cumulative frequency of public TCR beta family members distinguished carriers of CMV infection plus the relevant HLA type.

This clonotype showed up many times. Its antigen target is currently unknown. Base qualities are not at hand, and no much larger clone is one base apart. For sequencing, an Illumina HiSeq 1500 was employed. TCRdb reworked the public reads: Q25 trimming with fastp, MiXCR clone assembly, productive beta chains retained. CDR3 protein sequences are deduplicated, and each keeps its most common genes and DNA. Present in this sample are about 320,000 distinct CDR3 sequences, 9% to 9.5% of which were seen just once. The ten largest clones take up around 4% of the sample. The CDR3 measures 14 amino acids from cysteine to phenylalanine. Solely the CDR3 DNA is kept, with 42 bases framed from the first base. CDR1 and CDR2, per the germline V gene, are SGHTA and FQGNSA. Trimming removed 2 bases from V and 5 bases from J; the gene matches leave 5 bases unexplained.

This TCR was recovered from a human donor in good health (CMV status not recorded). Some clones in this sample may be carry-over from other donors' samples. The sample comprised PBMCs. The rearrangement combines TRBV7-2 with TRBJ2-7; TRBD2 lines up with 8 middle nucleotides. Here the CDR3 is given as CASSLRPAGDEQYF. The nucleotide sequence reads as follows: TGTGCCAGCAGCTTACGCCCAGCGGGAGACGAGCAGTACTTC.